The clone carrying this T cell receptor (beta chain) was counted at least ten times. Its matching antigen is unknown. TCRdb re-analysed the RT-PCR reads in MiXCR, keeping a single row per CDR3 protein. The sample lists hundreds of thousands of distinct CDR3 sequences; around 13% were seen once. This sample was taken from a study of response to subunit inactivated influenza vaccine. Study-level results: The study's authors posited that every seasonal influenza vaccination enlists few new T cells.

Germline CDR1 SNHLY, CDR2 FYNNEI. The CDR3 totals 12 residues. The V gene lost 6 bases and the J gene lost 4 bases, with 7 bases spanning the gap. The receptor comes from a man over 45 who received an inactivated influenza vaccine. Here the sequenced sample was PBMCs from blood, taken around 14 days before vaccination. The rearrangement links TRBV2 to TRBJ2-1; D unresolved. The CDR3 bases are TGTGCCAGCAGCCTACATTACAATGAGCAGTTCTTC. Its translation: CASSLHYNEQFF.